A selection of T cell receptor beta chains follows, all from one sample in a study of blood T cells in healthy people across ages. Each CDR3 protein is one row after TCRdb ran MiXCR on the 5' RACE reads. The sample carries 700,000 to 1,000,000 distinct CDR3 sequences, around 45% recorded once. Material: blood. The receptors shown here come from a man aged 55 to 70 in good health. Each CDR3 is given with its conserved first and last residue. The D gene is left open where the match is weak. Where a row states a size, it is once, few, many or the class of an expanded clone; other rows omit it.

V	J	size	D	CDR3	DNA
TRBV12-3/TRBV12-4	TRBJ1-4	few	-	CASRRIGEKLFF	TGTGCCAGCAGGAGGATAGGGGAAAAACTGTTTTTT
TRBV24-1	TRBJ2-3	-	TRBD2	CATQRGEGIADTQYF	TGTGCCACCCAACGGGGGGAAGGGATAGCAGATACGCAGTATTTT
TRBV14	TRBJ2-1	-	-	CASSQGGISYNEQFF	TGTGCCAGCAGCCAAGGGGGGATCTCCTACAATGAGCAGTTCTTC
TRBV6-6	TRBJ2-4	few	-	CASSYSGVEQYF	TGTGCCAGCAGTTACTCCGGGGTTGAGCAGTACTTC
TRBV6-2/TRBV6-3	TRBJ2-7	-	TRBD1	CASNDRVSSDEQYF	TGTGCCAGCAATGACAGGGTGTCATCGGACGAGCAGTACTTC
TRBV4-3	TRBJ2-3	-	TRBD1	CASSQGQGAADTQYF	TGCGCCAGCAGCCAGGGACAGGGGGCGGCAGATACGCAGTATTTT
TRBV20-1	TRBJ2-5	-	TRBD2	CSASPLAGGPQTQYF	TGCAGTGCTAGTCCCCTAGCGGGGGGGCCGCAGACCCAGTACTTC
TRBV30	TRBJ1-2	-	-	CAWAKEKGYTF	TGTGCCTGGGCTAAGGAGAAGGGCTACACCTTC
TRBV5-1	TRBJ2-7	-	TRBD2	CASSLLAGGHYEQYF	TGCGCCAGCAGCTTGCTGGCGGGGGGGCACTACGAGCAGTACTTC
TRBV6-1	TRBJ1-2	-	-	CASSERPGTNCGYTF	TGTGCCAGCAGTGAAAGGCCAGGGACTAACTGTGGCTACACCTTC
TRBV5-5	TRBJ2-7	few	TRBD1	CASSIGTASYEQYF	TGTGCCAGCAGCATCGGGACAGCCTCCTACGAGCAGTACTTC